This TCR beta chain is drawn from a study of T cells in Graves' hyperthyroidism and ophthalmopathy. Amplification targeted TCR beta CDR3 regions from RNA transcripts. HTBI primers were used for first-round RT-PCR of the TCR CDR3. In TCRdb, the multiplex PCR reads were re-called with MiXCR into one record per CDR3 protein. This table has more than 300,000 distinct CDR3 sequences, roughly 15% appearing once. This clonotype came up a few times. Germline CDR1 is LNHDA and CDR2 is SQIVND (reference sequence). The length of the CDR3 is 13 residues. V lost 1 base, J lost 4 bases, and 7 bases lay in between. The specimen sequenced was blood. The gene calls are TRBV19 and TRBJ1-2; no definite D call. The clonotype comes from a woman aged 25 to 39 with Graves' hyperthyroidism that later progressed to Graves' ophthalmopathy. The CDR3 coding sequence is TGTGCCAGTAGTATAGTGCCCAGCTATGGCTACACCTTC. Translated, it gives CASSIVPSYGYTF.